This T cell receptor beta chain derives from a study of CD8 T cells in Susac syndrome. The RNA, about 0.5 to 1 ug, was put through reverse transcription using random hexamers. TCRdb processed the immunoSEQ multiplex PCR reads anew with MiXCR; each CDR3 protein has one entry. The profile shows roughly 70,000 distinct CDR3 sequences, 96% of them singletons. CDR3 length equals 13 residues. V was cut by 6 bases and J by 6 bases, with 12 bases left in between. Germline CDR1 MDHEN, CDR2 SYDVKM. This rearrangement joins TRBV28 to TRBJ1-5; no clear D. This sequence originates from a human donor with multiple sclerosis. Sequencing used CD4+ T cells from PBMCs. CDR3 DNA: TGTGCCAGCAGAGCACGGTGGGGTCAGCCCCAGCATTTT. Encoded protein: CASRARWGQPQHF. Supplemented by reference TRBV28 and TRBJ1-5, the full variable domain reads DVKVTQSSRYLVKRTGEKVFLECVQDMDHENMFWYRQDPGLGLRLIYFSYDVKMKEKGDIPEGYSVSREKKERFSLILESASTNQTSMYLCASRARWGQPQHFGDGTRLSIL.